Listed here is a single T cell receptor (beta chain). This clone was seen once. Its target antigen remains unknown. Base qualities are not provided; no much larger clone lies one nucleotide away. These data originate in a study of blood T cell repertoires in COVID-19 (dated by TCRdb to 2018 to 2021). General notes on the study: Samples covering the acute and convalescent phases of COVID-19 were provided by collaborators in the United States, Italy and Spain. The prospective study material was composed of cDNA or gDNA derived from T cells, B-cell-depleted T cells, or PBMCs. The dataset comprised deeply sampled blood TCRbeta repertoires from subjects exposed to, actively infected with, or recovered from COVID-19. The repertoires were released in a freely available public database intended as a resource for research on the immune response to SARS-CoV-2. The samples were drawn from two sources: the first 160 participants of the ongoing ImmuneRACE study, and over 950 subjects contributed by 6 global collaborators. Sample metadata almost always included a de-identified subject ID, COVID-19 status, age in years and sex. HLA class I and class II types, where available, came from metadata supplied by the sample provider rather than from assay-based typing. The paper's findings and limits, for the study overall: The amount of clinical and demographic metadata varied by source and participant and was provided uncurated.

TCRbeta CDR3 regions were amplified from genomic DNA using the immunoSEQ Assay, a bias-controlled multiplex PCR. Per the authors' processing: The number of nucleated cells in each sample was estimated by amplification of reference gene primers within the assay. Sequence reads were collapsed and filtered to measure the absolute abundance of every unique TCRbeta CDR3 rearrangement. For each sample, productive Simpson clonality was calculated as the square root of Simpson's diversity index across productive rearrangements. In its TCRdb copy, this immuneACCESS table keeps in-frame sequences only and misses some clones. Where compared with another copy, unresolved V genes explain less than half of these, and the others have no known cause. V, J and clone size were drawn from that table, and D and trimming were deduced from the DNA. The sample table contains more than 95,000 clones; only one count was recorded for just under 85% of them. Together, the top ten hold 7.5% of the sample.

The collaborating institutions used their own protocols to collect whole blood in K2EDTA tubes. For TCRbeta analysis, collaborator samples were shipped as frozen whole blood, as isolated PBMCs, or as DNA extracted from either sample type. V is shortened by 1 base, J by 10 bases, and the region joining them spans 11 bases. From its cysteine to its phenylalanine, the CDR3 spans 13 amino acids. The read is trimmed to its CDR3 DNA, 39 bases read in frame from base 1. Based on the germline V gene, the CDR1 and CDR2 sequences are SGHTA and FQGTGA. This sequence was found in a man in his 70s with active or convalescent COVID-19. In this chain, TRBV7-3 is recombined with TRBJ2-1; a tentative D call is TRBD2 (6 bases match). Sample: peripheral blood. The CDR3 region reads CASSLNGGLEQFF. The bases read TGTGCCAGCAGCTTAAATGGAGGACTAGAGCAGTTCTTC.